Given below is one TCR beta chain in context. Its antigen is as yet unknown. MiXCR, run by TCRdb on the 5' RACE reads, gives a single entry per CDR3 protein. The repertoire holds over 500,000 distinct CDR3 sequences, with around 16% as singletons. V lost 2 bases and J 6 bases, leaving 14 bases between the germline ends. Germline V lookup: CDR1 GTSNPN, CDR2 SVGIG (reference sequence). CDR3 length: 14 amino acids. These data come from a study of T-cell memory formation after mild COVID-19. Study outcomes and limitations: There were some responding clones in pre-infection memory, which suggested that cross-reactive memory had joined.

Sequenced sample: PBMCs or a T cell subset sorted from them (not recorded which). The J gene is TRBJ1-5, the V gene TRBV30; D is possibly TRBD1 (6 bases). This sequence was found in an adult woman who had mild COVID-19 (a few samples of this study predate the infection). Cell type and time point are not known. The CDR3 protein is CAWSRGDSAQPQHF. The CDR3 DNA reads TGTGCCTGGAGTAGGGGGGATTCGGCTCAGCCCCAGCATTTT.